The 24 T cell receptor beta chains below were found in one sample sequenced in a study of blood T cell repertoires in COVID-19. Assay: immunoSEQ multiplex PCR; the TCRdb copy retains only in-frame clones and omits some. Of some 90,000 clones in the sample, roughly 72% are singletons; the top ten hold approximately 23%. Source material: peripheral blood. The source is a woman aged 55-69 years in a cohort sampled during active or convalescent COVID-19.

The chain employs TRBV11-2 and TRBJ2-3; tentatively, D is TRBD2 (5 bases). The germline CDR1 and CDR2 sequences are SGHAT and FQNNGV. The CDR3 is made up of 13 amino acids. V dropped 3 bases and J dropped 5 bases, with 9 bases sitting between them. The CDR3 here is CASSFRGIDTQYF. CDR3 DNA: TGTGCCAGCAGCTTTCGAGGGATAGATACGCAGTATTTT.

The gene calls are TRBV9 and TRBJ1-2, with 10 bases that match TRBD1. The CDR3 loop spans 18 amino acids. Germline V gene sequence: CDR1 SGDLS, CDR2 YYNGEE. Trimming took 1 base from V and 2 from J; bases not matched to a gene: 11. The CDR3 spells CASSVPSPGTGANYGYTF. The CDR3 region has the DNA TGTGCCAGCAGCGTACCGTCCCCCGGGACAGGGGCAAACTATGGCTACACCTTC.

The V gene is TRBV4-1, the J gene TRBJ1-2; D gene ambiguous. The CDR3 length is 16 residues. Germline lookup yields CDR1 MGHRA and CDR2 YSYEKL. V was clipped by 4 bases and J by 6 bases, with 21 bases between them. CDR3 protein: CASSPTGGRWADGYTF. CDR3 coding DNA: TGCGCCAGCAGCCCCACCGGAGGGAGGTGGGCGGATGGCTACACCTTC.

In nucleotides, the CDR3 is TGTGCCAGCAGTTTCCGACAGGGGTCAGATACGCAGTATTTT. Translation gives CASSFRQGSDTQYF. The chain employs TRBV27 and TRBJ2-3; 8 bases align to TRBD1. V lost 3 bases and J lost 4; bases outside the gene matches: 3. From germline, CDR1 is MNHEY and CDR2 SMNVEV (reference sequence). The CDR3 loop spans 14 amino acids.

V gene TRBV28 combines with J gene TRBJ2-7; 10 bases fit TRBD1. The V and J ends lost 5 bases and 2 bases, in that order; junction bases with no gene match: 6. Germline assignment: CDR1 MDHEN and CDR2 SYDVKM. The CDR3 is 15 residues long. The CDR3 here is CASSPGQGGTYEQYF. CDR3 DNA sequence: TGTGCCAGCAGTCCCGGACAGGGGGGGACCTACGAGCAGTACTTC.

The V call is TRBV20-1, the J call TRBJ2-1, with 11 bases aligning to TRBD2. V was pared by 3 bases and J by 9 bases, with 10 bases of the junction left unmatched. CDR1 and CDR2 from the germline V gene are DFQATT and SNEGSKA (reference sequence). CDR3 length: 15 residues. The CDR3 loop reads CSASRSGGAFSEQFF. DNA of the CDR3: TGCAGTGCTAGTCGTAGCGGGGGGGCATTTAGTGAGCAGTTCTTC.

This chain uses TRBV4-1 with TRBJ2-7; TRBD1 matches 7 bases. CDR3 length: 15 amino acids. Germline loops: CDR1 MGHRA, CDR2 YSYEKL. With V trimmed by 3 bases and J by 3 bases, 8 bases remained unmatched. The CDR3 region is CASSHEWDRDYEQYF. As DNA, the CDR3 is TGCGCCAGCAGCCACGAATGGGACAGAGACTACGAGCAGTACTTC.

This clone was picked up a small number of times. For the CDR3, the DNA is TGTGCCAGCAGTTCCGACAGGGGAAACACCATATATTTT. It specifies CASSSDRGNTIYF. The chain links TRBV3-1 (or the pseudogene TRBV3-2) to TRBJ1-3, with D perhaps TRBD1 (6 bases). The CDR3 totals 13 residues. From germline, CDR1 is LGHDT and CDR2 YNNKEL (reference sequence). With 6 bases removed from V and 4 bases from J, the gap between germline ends came to 10 bases.

The J gene is TRBJ2-7, the V gene TRBV7-2; 8 nucleotides agree with TRBD2. Germline V gene lookup returns CDR1 SGHTA and CDR2 FQGNSA. V was pared by 2 bases and J by 3 bases, with 6 bases of the junction left unmatched. The CDR3 has 15 residues. The CDR3 nucleotides are TGTGCCAGCAGCTTAAGATCAGCGGGAGTCTACGAGCAGTACTTC. Protein: CASSLRSAGVYEQYF.

The chain employs TRBV7-3 and TRBJ1-1; 11 nucleotides match TRBD1. Looked up from germline, CDR1 is SGHTA and CDR2 is FQGTGA. The CDR3 runs to 16 residues. Trimming at V came to 5 bases and at J to 5 bases, leaving 10 bases not matched to a gene. The CDR3 is CASSPGTGGSGTEAFF. CDR3 nucleotide sequence: TGTGCCAGCAGCCCCGGGACAGGGGGTTCAGGGACTGAAGCTTTCTTT.

The gene calls are TRBV7-7 and TRBJ2-7; 9 positions match TRBD1. V lost 6 bases, J lost 3 bases, and 6 bases stayed unmatched. Germline CDR1 and CDR2: SSHAT and FNYEAQ (reference sequence). The CDR3 runs 14 residues. The CDR3 DNA follows: TGTGCCAGCAGTTACAGGGGGCGCGACTACGAGCAGTACTTC. Amino acid sequence: CASSYRGRDYEQYF.

About this clone itself: This sample also contains other DNA sequences that code for the same CDR3. V usage is TRBV9 and J usage is TRBJ2-3; TRBD2 matches at 11 bases. The germline CDR1 and CDR2 sequences are SGDLS and YYNGEE. Trimming took 0 bases from V and 4 from J; bases not matched to a gene: 4. CDR3 length equals 16 residues. The CDR3 DNA reads TGTGCCAGCAGCGTAGTAGCGGGGGGGCCCGCAGATACGCAGTATTTT. Translating it yields CASSVVAGGPADTQYF.

The rearrangement uses TRBV9 and TRBJ1-2; D uncertain. With 0 bases removed from V and 3 bases from J, the gap between germline ends came to 6 bases. The CDR3 runs 13 residues. Germline-derived CDR1 and CDR2 are SGDLS and YYNGEE. CDR3 coding DNA: TGTGCCAGCAGCGTAGGTTCGGACTATGGCTACACCTTC. It yields the protein CASSVGSDYGYTF.

This chain links TRBV5-1 with TRBJ2-3; D is perhaps TRBD2 (7 bases). The V end lost 2 bases, the J end lost 3 bases, and 13 bases lay between the germline ends. The CDR3 is 15 residues long. Germline V gene lookup returns CDR1 SGHRS and CDR2 YFSETQ. CDR3 region: CASSFGGGETDTQYF. The CDR3 DNA reads as TGCGCCAGCAGCTTTGGCGGGGGCGAGACAGATACGCAGTATTTT.

This chain links TRBV19 with TRBJ2-6, with 7 bases lining up with TRBD1. V lost 0 bases and J lost 0; bases outside the gene matches: 8. CDR1 LNHDA and CDR2 SQIVND come from the germline V gene (reference sequence). The CDR3 is made up of 19 amino acids. In nucleotides, the CDR3 is TGTGCCAGTAGTATAGATCCTGACAGGGTTAGCTCTGGGGCCAACGTCCTGACTTTC. It yields the protein CASSIDPDRVSSGANVLTF.

The chain carries TRBV6-1 and TRBJ2-5; 12 bases map to TRBD1. Per germline, CDR1 MNHNS and CDR2 SASEGT. There are 15 residues in the CDR3. J was trimmed by 3 bases and V by 3 bases; bases with no gene match: 2. The CDR3, as DNA: TGTGCCAGCAGTGAGGGACAGGGGGCAAAAGAGACCCAGTACTTC. Translating gives CASSEGQGAKETQYF.

The chain employs TRBV5-1 and TRBJ1-2; TRBD1 is a possible D gene (6 bases). Germline CDR1 reads SGHRS; CDR2 reads YFSETQ. The CDR3 is 15 residues long. The germline V and J ends were trimmed by 5 bases and 0 bases, with 14 bases remaining between them. This CDR3 reads CASREQAGANYGYTF. DNA for the CDR3: TGCGCCAGCAGGGAGCAGGCAGGGGCTAACTATGGCTACACCTTC.

The chain links TRBV6-2 or TRBV6-3 to TRBJ2-1; 8 bases are shared with TRBD2. V shed 0 bases, J shed 6 bases, and the junction held 10 bases outside the gene matches. The V gene's germline CDR1 is MNHEY and CDR2 SVGEGT. CDR3 length: 17 residues. The CDR3 DNA is TGTGCCAGCAGTTACTCCCGGGGGGGCGTTAATCCCAATGAGCAGTTCTTC. Translating gives CASSYSRGGVNPNEQFF.

The V and J genes are TRBV9 and TRBJ2-7; the match to TRBD1 covers 7 bases. Germline V gives CDR1 SGDLS, CDR2 YYNGEE. With V trimmed by 4 bases and J by 1 base, 8 bases remained unmatched. This CDR3 spans 15 amino acids. The CDR3 region has the DNA TGTGCCAGCAGCCGAGGGCCGACAGGGTCCTACGAGCAGTACTTC. Translation: CASSRGPTGSYEQYF.

J is TRBJ2-2 and V is TRBV7-8, with 9 bases matching TRBD1. Per germline, CDR1 SGHVS and CDR2 FQNEAQ. V lost 5 bases to trimming and J lost 3 bases; unmatched junction nucleotides: 7. The CDR3 is made up of 16 amino acids. The CDR3 DNA is TGTGCCAGCAGCAGCTACAGGGGGCGCGACACCGGGGAGCTGTTTTTT. It specifies CASSSYRGRDTGELFF.

This clone was recorded once. The chain carries TRBV4-2 and TRBJ1-3, with 10 bases fitting TRBD1. The germline V gene has CDR1 LGHNA and CDR2 YNFKEQ. The CDR3 totals 15 residues. After removal of 4 bases from V and 10 bases from J, the junction contained 10 bases not matched to a gene. The CDR3 region has the DNA TGTGCCAGCAGCCCAATGGACAGGGGGTTAGGAACCATATATTTT. Translation: CASSPMDRGLGTIYF.

V usage is TRBV11-2 and J usage is TRBJ2-1; a weak D match, TRBD2 (6 bases). The CDR3 has 17 amino acids. The germline V gene encodes CDR1 SGHAT and CDR2 FQNNGV. The ends were cut back, 0 bases at V and 0 bases at J, with 12 bases in the middle. CDR3 nucleotide sequence: TGTGCCAGCAGCTTAGATCCGGGACTTGGCTCCTACAATGAGCAGTTCTTC. Amino acids: CASSLDPGLGSYNEQFF.

This chain links TRBV19 with TRBJ2-3; 7 nucleotides agree with TRBD1. V was clipped by 5 bases and J by 8 bases; unmatched bases: 10. This CDR3 spans 14 amino acids. Germline CDR1 reads LNHDA; CDR2 reads SQIVND (reference sequence). The CDR3 protein is CASSAQQGPVTQYF. CDR3 sequence (DNA): TGTGCCAGTAGTGCCCAACAGGGGCCGGTTACGCAGTATTTT.

The V call is TRBV2, the J call TRBJ1-3, with D unclear. Trimming removed 4 bases at V and 8 bases at J, with 15 bases between. This CDR3 has 14 amino acids. Per germline, CDR1 SNHLY and CDR2 FYNNEI. The DNA of the CDR3 is TGTGCCAGCAGTGTGTCAGGTTCACTGGACACCATATATTTT. Translation: CASSVSGSLDTIYF.